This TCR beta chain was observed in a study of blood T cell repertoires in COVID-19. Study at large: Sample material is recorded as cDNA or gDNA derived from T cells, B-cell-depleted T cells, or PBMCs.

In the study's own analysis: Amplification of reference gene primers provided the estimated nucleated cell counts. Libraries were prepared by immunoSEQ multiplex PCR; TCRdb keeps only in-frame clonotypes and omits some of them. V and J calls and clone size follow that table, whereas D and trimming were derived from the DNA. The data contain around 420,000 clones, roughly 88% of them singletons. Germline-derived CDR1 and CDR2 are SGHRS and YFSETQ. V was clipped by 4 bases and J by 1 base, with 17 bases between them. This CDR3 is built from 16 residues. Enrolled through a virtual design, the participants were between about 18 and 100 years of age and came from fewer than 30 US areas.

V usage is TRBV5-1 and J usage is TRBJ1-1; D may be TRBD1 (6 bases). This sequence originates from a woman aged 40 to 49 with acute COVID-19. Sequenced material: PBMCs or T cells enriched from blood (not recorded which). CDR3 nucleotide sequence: TGCGCCAGCAGCCAGCTGGGGACAACCGAGAACACTGAAGCTTTCTTT. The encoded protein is CASSQLGTTENTEAFF.